Given below is one T cell receptor beta chain in context. This sample was included in a study of blood T cell repertoires in COVID-19. Measured with immunoSEQ multiplex PCR; TCRdb has only the in-frame clones, and not every one. The table lists 90,000 to 120,000 clones, about three quarters of them singletons. CDR3 length: 16 residues. Germline CDR1 SGHRS, CDR2 YFSETQ. Germline trimming cut 0 bases from V and 2 bases from J; bases unmatched to any gene: 5. The source is a man aged 65 to 79 with acute or convalescent COVID-19. Specimen: peripheral blood. The chain combines TRBV5-1 with TRBJ2-3; TRBD2 matches 8 bases. The CDR3 DNA sequence: TGCGCCAGCAGCTTGGTCGGGGGGGCGAACACAGATACGCAGTATTTT. Translation: CASSLVGGANTDTQYF.